Each of the 20 T cell receptor beta chains below was sequenced from the same sample in a study of blood T cells in healthy people across ages. Primers used in a second PCR of roughly 6 to 12 cycles were a sample-barcoded 5' primer and a J-beta primer mix. TCRdb redid the calling of the 5' RACE reads with MiXCR, one entry per CDR3 protein. The sample lists 750,000 to 950,000 distinct CDR3 sequences, about 53% occurring once. Input material: blood. These receptors originate from a man older than 75 in good health.

This chain uses TRBV12-3 or TRBV12-4 with TRBJ2-3, with 8 bases identical to TRBD2. The CDR3 is 16 residues long. V was pared by 11 bases and J by 1 base, with 14 bases of the junction left unmatched. This chain's CDR3 is CASRPGASGRTDTQYF. DNA of the CDR3: TGTGCCTCCCGCCCCGGGGCTAGCGGGCGCACAGATACGCAGTATTTT.

The gene calls are TRBV3-1 and TRBJ2-7; TRBD2 might be the D (6 bases). Germline CDR1 and CDR2: LGHDT and YNNKEL (reference sequence). The CDR3 is made up of 13 amino acids. Trimming pared 0 bases from V and 6 bases from J, leaving 9 bases between. DNA for the CDR3: TGTGCCAGCAGCCAAGAAGGCGGGACCGAGCAGTACTTC. The encoded protein is CASSQEGGTEQYF.

The chain links TRBV2 to TRBJ1-1; D is unclear. The ends were cut back, 7 bases at V and 12 bases at J, with 12 bases in the middle. The CDR3 spans 10 residues. Germline CDR1 SNHLY, CDR2 FYNNEI. The CDR3 loop reads CASIRRESFF. In DNA, the CDR3 is TGTGCCAGCATTCGGAGGGAATCTTTCTTT.

This clonotype is a singleton in its sample. V usage is TRBV5-1 and J usage is TRBJ2-1; weak D call: TRBD2 (7 bases). This CDR3 has 15 residues. Germline V gene sequence: CDR1 SGHRS, CDR2 YFSETQ. V shed 4 bases and J shed 1 base, with 12 bases lying between them. CDR3 bases: TGCGCCAGCAGCCCCGGGGGGCAGTCCTACAATGAGCAGTTCTTC. Amino acid sequence: CASSPGGQSYNEQFF. The full variable domain, with the rest looked up from reference TRBV5-1 and TRBJ2-1, is KAGVTQTPRYLIKTRGQQVTLSCSPISGHRSVSWYQQTPGQGLQFLFEYFSETQRNKGNFPGRFSGRQFSNSRSEMNVSTLELGDSALYLCASSPGGQSYNEQFFGPGTRLTVL.

V usage is TRBV20-1 and J usage is TRBJ1-2, with D possibly matching TRBD1 (6 bases). CDR3 length equals 14 residues. Germline V gene sequence: CDR1 DFQATT, CDR2 SNEGSKA (reference sequence). Trimming pared 3 bases from V and 5 bases from J, leaving 16 bases between. The CDR3 here is CSARPRGARYGYTF. CDR3 in DNA: TGCAGTGCTAGGCCGCGGGGGGCAAGGTATGGCTACACCTTC.

The V call is TRBV27, the J call TRBJ2-5; 14 bases fit TRBD2. CDR1 and CDR2 (germline): MNHEY, SMNVEV (reference sequence). The CDR3 totals 17 residues. V was pared by 5 bases and J by 11 bases, with 16 bases of the junction left unmatched. CDR3 amino acids: CASSTGWGLAGDNEQYF. CDR3 bases: TGTGCCAGCAGTACAGGCTGGGGACTAGCGGGGGACAATGAGCAGTACTTC.

The V call is TRBV10-3, the J call TRBJ2-5; D is tentatively TRBD1 or TRBD2 (5 bases each). Germline CDR1 and CDR2: ENHRY and SYGVKD. Trimming shortened V by 4 bases and J by 11 bases, and 20 bases separated the two germline ends. CDR3 length equals 14 residues. The CDR3 DNA sequence: TGTGCCATCAGTGGGAAAGACTCGGGGCAAGAGCAGTACTTC. It yields the protein CAISGKDSGQEQYF.

This chain connects TRBV27 to TRBJ2-4; no reliable D call. The CDR3 extends over 17 amino acids. Germline V gene lookup returns CDR1 MNHEY and CDR2 SMNVEV (reference sequence). Trimming took 5 bases from V and 0 from J, leaving 17 bases between them. The CDR3 spells CASSPSSLGVAKNIQYF. Written as DNA, the CDR3 is TGTGCCAGCAGTCCCTCCTCGCTAGGTGTAGCCAAAAACATTCAGTACTTC.

Notes on this clonotype: At one boundary the junction diverges from the germline segment, which might be a read error. The V and J genes are TRBV4-1 and TRBJ1-4; D possibly corresponds to TRBD1 (6 bases). Germline CDR1 reads MGHRA; CDR2 reads YSYEKL. This CDR3 has 16 residues. The CDR3 nucleotides read TGCGCCGGCAGCCATCAGCTTCAGGGGAGTAATGAAAAACTGTTTTTT. Translation gives CAGSHQLQGSNEKLFF.

Only a few counts were recorded for this clonotype. The CDR3 DNA follows: TGTGCCAGCAGCTTAGCGCGAGGACCTAATTCACCCCTCCACTTT. Translation: CASSLARGPNSPLHF. The chain joins TRBV7-6 to TRBJ1-6; no reliable D call. From germline, CDR1 is SGHVS and CDR2 FNYEAQ. The CDR3 loop spans 15 amino acids. Trimming removed 0 bases at V and 6 bases at J, with 9 bases between.

This sequence joins TRBV20-1 and TRBJ2-5, with a weak D call TRBD1 (6 bases). Germline CDR1 DFQATT, CDR2 SNEGSKA (reference sequence). The length of the CDR3 is 15 residues. Trimming left V 1 base short and J 5 bases short, with 17 bases between. In DNA form, the CDR3 reads TGCAGTGCTAGAGCCCTTTCACAGGGATTTGAGACCCAGTACTTC. This sequence encodes CSARALSQGFETQYF.

This clonotype was seen a handful of times. The V gene is TRBV20-1, the J gene TRBJ1-1; D unresolved. CDR1 DFQATT and CDR2 SNEGSKA come from the germline V gene (reference sequence). CDR3 length: 11 amino acids. Trimming took 3 bases from V and 3 from J, leaving 5 bases between them. The CDR3 is CSARGDTEAFF. For the CDR3, the DNA is TGCAGTGCTAGGGGCGACACTGAAGCTTTCTTT.

This CDR3 is CASEVAGQGSYEQYF. In DNA form, the CDR3 reads TGTGCCAGCGAGGTGGCGGGACAGGGTTCTTACGAGCAGTACTTC. The V gene is TRBV6-1, the J gene TRBJ2-4, with TRBD1 matching 9 bases. The J call may be faulty, since TRBJ2-7 better matches the DNA end. The CDR3 is 15 amino acids. In germline, CDR1 is MNHNS, CDR2 SASEGT.

The CDR3 DNA reads as TGCAGTGCTGACGACATCAGGGGCAATCAGCCCCAGCATTTT. Translating it yields CSADDIRGNQPQHF. J is TRBJ1-5 and V is TRBV20-1, with a weak D call TRBD1 (5 bases). V gave up 5 bases and J gave up 2 bases, with 13 bases separating them. The germline V gene encodes CDR1 DFQATT and CDR2 SNEGSKA (reference sequence). There are 14 residues in the CDR3.

The chain joins TRBV20-1 to TRBJ2-1; maybe TRBD1 (6 bases). Looked up from germline, CDR1 is DFQATT and CDR2 is SNEGSKA (reference sequence). V lost 0 bases and J 3 bases, leaving 15 bases between the germline ends. The CDR3 is made up of 16 amino acids. The CDR3 here is CSARDPRTGHYNEQFF. CDR3 coding DNA: TGCAGTGCTAGAGATCCTCGCACGGGACACTACAATGAGCAGTTCTTC.

The chain recombines TRBV11-2 with TRBJ2-2, with 8 bases lining up with TRBD2. The germline V gene has CDR1 SGHAT and CDR2 FQNNGV. This CDR3 is built from 16 residues. Trimming removed 5 bases from V and 5 bases from J; junction bases left unmatched: 10. CDR3 protein: CASSQIKRELTGELFF. CDR3 nucleotides: TGTGCCAGCAGCCAAATCAAGCGGGAGTTGACCGGGGAGCTGTTTTTT.

The genes are TRBV28 and TRBJ2-2, with TRBD1 as a possible D gene (6 bases). The CDR3 spans 16 residues. The V gene lost 5 bases and the J gene lost 4 bases, with 17 bases spanning the gap. The germline CDR1 and CDR2 sequences are MDHEN and SYDVKM. The DNA for the CDR3 is TGTGCCAGCAGTCCTCACCAGGGGCGCACCACCGGGGAGCTGTTTTTT. Translating gives CASSPHQGRTTGELFF.

This clonotype appeared once. V and J are TRBV6-5 and TRBJ2-5; TRBD2 is a possible D gene (6 bases). The V end was cut by 0 bases, the J end by 11 bases, with 22 bases between. CDR3 length equals 16 residues. The germline V gene has CDR1 MNHEY and CDR2 SVGAGI. CDR3 nucleotides: TGTGCCAGCAGTTACTCGAGGAGGGGCCTATACAATGAGCAGTACTTC. This translates into CASSYSRRGLYNEQYF.

The gene calls are TRBV7-9 and TRBJ1-5; D unresolved. This CDR3 has 14 amino acids. The V gene lost 5 bases and the J gene lost 5 bases, with 13 bases spanning the gap. CDR1 is SEHNR and CDR2 is FQNEAQ in the germline V gene (reference sequence). Written as DNA, the CDR3 is TGTGCCAGCAGCCCCAGTATAGGGCATCAGCCCCAGCATTTT. Translation: CASSPSIGHQPQHF.

The rearrangement uses TRBV6-1 and TRBJ1-2; 8 nucleotides line up with TRBD1. There are 15 residues in the CDR3. Germline V gene data show CDR1 as MNHNS and CDR2 as SASEGT. J was trimmed by 8 bases and V by 0 bases; bases with no gene match: 8. CDR3 nucleotides: TGTGCCAGCAGTGAAGCGGGACAGGTCCGAACGGGCTACACCTTC. It codes for CASSEAGQVRTGYTF.